This entry features one T cell receptor beta chain sequence. Its matching antigen is unknown. This sample is part of a study of cytomegalovirus exposure and HLA in healthy donors. Overall study context: The Caucasian-associated ancestry cluster held roughly 78% of 300 to 450 genotyped donors.

Study outcomes and limitations: Many donors carried some public TCRs, although rarity characterized most TCR sequences.

Use of 60 Vbeta and 13 Jbeta primers characterized the PCR. Produced via immunoSEQ multiplex PCR; TCRdb's table is partial and in-frame only. The sample has 170,000 or so clones; around 80% are singletons. There are 15 residues in the CDR3. J was trimmed by 6 bases and V by 1 base; bases with no gene match: 5. Germline CDR1 reads SGHDT; CDR2 reads YYEEEE. The sequenced material came from PBMCs. The chain carries TRBV5-6 and TRBJ2-1; 9 bases match TRBD1. This clonotype originated in a middle-aged man in good health and CMV-seronegative. DNA of the CDR3: TGTGCCAGCAGCTTGTCCGGGACAGGGTTCAATGAGCAGTTCTTC. Residues: CASSLSGTGFNEQFF.